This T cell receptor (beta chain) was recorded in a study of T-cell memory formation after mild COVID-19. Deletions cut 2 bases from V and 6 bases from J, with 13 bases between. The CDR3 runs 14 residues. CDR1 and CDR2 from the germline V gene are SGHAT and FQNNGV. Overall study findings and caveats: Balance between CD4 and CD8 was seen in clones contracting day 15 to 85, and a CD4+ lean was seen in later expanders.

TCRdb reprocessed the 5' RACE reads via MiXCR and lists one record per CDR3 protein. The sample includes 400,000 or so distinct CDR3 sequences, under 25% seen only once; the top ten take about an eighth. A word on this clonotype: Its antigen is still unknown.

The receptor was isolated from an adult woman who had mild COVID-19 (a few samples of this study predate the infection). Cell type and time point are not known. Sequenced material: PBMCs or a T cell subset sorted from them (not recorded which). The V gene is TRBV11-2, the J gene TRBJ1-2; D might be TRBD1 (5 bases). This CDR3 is CASSLYRGSHGYTF. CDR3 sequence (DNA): TGTGCCAGCAGCTTATATAGGGGTAGTCATGGCTACACCTTC. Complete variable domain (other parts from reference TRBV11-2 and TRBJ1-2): EAGVAQSPRYKIIEKRQSVAFWCNPISGHATLYWYQQILGQGPKLLIQFQNNGVVDDSQLPKDRFSAERLKGVDSTLKIQPAKLEDSAVYLCASSLYRGSHGYTFGSGTRLTVV.